This T cell receptor (beta chain) was profiled in a study of beta chain features in type 1 diabetes. Study-level results: The study found moderately but significantly shorter TCRB CDR3s in all four CD4+ subsets of Type 1 diabetes patients. There was a possibility that cDNA sequencing over-represented cells with high TCR expression. Naive, central memory and Treg TCRB repertoires seemed to resemble each other more closely in patients than they did in healthy donors.

A single heparinised blood sample, averaging around 120 mL, was obtained per donor. This clone was detected a few times. Antigen: not known. Every bit of the isolated RNA underwent reverse transcription, so sequencing read expressed TCRB transcripts. The average read count of naive, central memory and regulatory T cell samples was several million. Clones were sequenced by immunoSEQ multiplex PCR, and TCRdb holds only the in-frame ones, with some missing. The table shows roughly 300,000 clones, with about a tenth occurring only once. Trimming took 6 bases from V and 3 from J; bases not matched to a gene: 3. The germline CDR1 and CDR2 sequences are MNHEY and SVGAGI. The CDR3 consists of 13 residues.

Specimen: central memory CD4+ T cells from blood. This sequence joins TRBV6-5 and TRBJ2-7, with 9 bases matching TRBD2. The source is a young man with type 1 diabetes. CDR3 residues: CASSQTSGYEQYF. The CDR3 nucleotides are TGTGCCAGCAGCCAGACTAGCGGCTACGAGCAGTACTTC.